Below, 27 T cell receptor beta chains from the same sample are listed, as sequenced in a study of metastatic and nonmetastatic thyroid tumors. TCRdb reanalyzed the PCR reads with MiXCR. This sample has more than 35,000 clones, with about 18% found just once. Before thyroid surgery, none of the patients had received any treatment. The source material was blood. Receptor source: a male donor with papillary thyroid cancer or a benign thyroid nodule (not recorded which). Some clones in this sample may be carry-over from other donors' samples.

The chain uses TRBV7-2 and TRBJ2-7, with D unresolved. Trimming shortened V by 8 bases and J by 1 base, and 18 bases separated the two germline ends. In germline, CDR1 is SGHTA, CDR2 FQGNSA. The CDR3 has 15 residues. The CDR3 bases are TGTGCCAGCGAAGGCCCTGGGATTAGTTCCTACGAGCAGTACTTC. It specifies CASEGPGISSYEQYF.

In its sample, this clone was seen many times. This chain joins TRBV12-3 or TRBV12-4 and TRBJ2-7; 8 bases match TRBD1. With 7 bases clipped from V and 6 bases from J, the junction kept 5 bases outside the gene matches. The CDR3 is 12 residues long. The CDR3, as DNA: TGTGCCAGCAAAAATGGACAGGGCGAGCAGTACTTC. Its protein is CASKNGQGEQYF.

This clone was observed many times. The chain couples TRBV5-4 to TRBJ2-1; 10 bases map to TRBD2. Trimming removed 2 bases from V and 8 bases from J; junction bases left unmatched: 13. The CDR3 consists of 17 residues. The germline V gene has CDR1 SGHNT and CDR2 YYREEE (reference sequence). The CDR3 DNA sequence: TGTGCCAGCAGCTTTGAAGGGGCAAGCGGGGGGGCCGATGAGCAGTTCTTC. It translates to CASSFEGASGGADEQFF.

The table lists this clone with many counts. The chain couples TRBV20-1 to TRBJ1-5; D ambiguous. This CDR3 is built from 13 residues. The ends were cut back, 2 bases at V and 3 bases at J, with 8 bases in the middle. Germline V gives CDR1 DFQATT, CDR2 SNEGSKA (reference sequence). CDR3 amino acids: CSARIQDNQPQHF. The CDR3 coding sequence is TGCAGTGCTAGAATCCAGGACAATCAGCCCCAGCATTTT.

This clone was found many times. The chain employs TRBV11-2 and TRBJ2-1, with D hard to call. V lost 3 bases and J lost 5, with 8 bases in between. The germline V gene has CDR1 SGHAT and CDR2 FQNNGV. The CDR3 sequence is 13 residues long. CDR3 in DNA: TGTGCCAGCAGCTTCAGCAGGAACAATGAGCAGTTCTTC. It is translated as CASSFSRNNEQFF.

At least ten counts were recorded for this clone. This chain joins TRBV7-2 and TRBJ2-1; D not resolved. V dropped 5 bases and J dropped 9 bases, with 14 bases sitting between them. Germline V gene lookup returns CDR1 SGHTA and CDR2 FQGNSA. The CDR3 totals 13 residues. The DNA for the CDR3 is TGTGCCAGCAGCCCCCTGGGTCTGGGTGAGCAGTTCTTC. It is translated as CASSPLGLGEQFF.

The table lists this clone with a few counts. For the CDR3, the DNA is TGCAGCGTTATCCCCGAGGGTTTCATTCAGTATTTT. Residues: CSVIPEGFIQYF. The V and J genes are TRBV29-1 and TRBJ2-3; TRBD2 might be the D (5 bases). Germline V gene data show CDR1 as SQVTM and CDR2 as ANQGSEA. Trimming shortened V by 5 bases and J by 12 bases, and 18 bases separated the two germline ends. The CDR3 contains 12 residues.

By sample fraction, this clone is medium-sized (0.01 to 0.1%). The rearrangement joins TRBV12-3 or TRBV12-4 to TRBJ1-3; 9 nucleotides agree with TRBD1. The CDR3 loop spans 13 amino acids. The ends lost 6 bases at V and 8 bases at J; junction bases unmatched: 5. CDR3 DNA: TGTGCCAGCAGGGGACAGGGAAGGGACACCATATATTTT. It is translated as CASRGQGRDTIYF.

In its sample, this clone was seen many times. The chain carries TRBV6-1 and TRBJ2-1; 7 bases match TRBD1. Germline V gene data show CDR1 as MNHNS and CDR2 as SASEGT. V lost 9 bases and J lost 7; bases outside the gene matches: 9. The CDR3 spans 13 residues. CDR3 sequence reads: CASLRDSMNEQFF. Written as DNA, the CDR3 is TGTGCCAGTCTCCGGGACAGCATGAATGAGCAGTTCTTC.

This clone was counted ten times or more. The chain combines TRBV18 with TRBJ2-2; 7 nucleotides agree with TRBD2. Germline V CDR1 and CDR2: KGHSH, LQKENI. This CDR3 spans 15 amino acids. Trimming removed 3 bases from V and 1 base from J; junction bases left unmatched: 2. The CDR3 region is CASSPGLQNTGELFF. The CDR3 DNA reads TGTGCCAGCTCACCGGGACTACAGAACACCGGGGAGCTGTTTTTT.

This clone has ten or more counts. The chain uses TRBV6-2 or TRBV6-3 and TRBJ2-1; D is perhaps TRBD2 (5 bases). CDR3 length: 14 amino acids. The germline V and J ends were trimmed by 2 bases and 8 bases, with 13 bases remaining between them. Germline CDR1 MNHEY, CDR2 SVGEGT. CDR3 nucleotides: TGTGCCAGCAGTTACCCGGCCGAGGGATATGAGCAGTTCTTC. Translated, it gives CASSYPAEGYEQFF.

With regard to this clone: The junction does not match germline at one end; this may be a read error. This chain links TRBV6-4 with TRBJ2-1; the D gene is possibly TRBD1 (6 bases). This CDR3 spans 15 amino acids. Per germline, CDR1 MRHNA and CDR2 SNTAGT. The CDR3 bases are TGTGTCAGCAGTGACTCGTACAGGGCGGTTGGTGAGCAGTTCTTC. Translation: CVSSDSYRAVGEQFF.

V and J are TRBV11-2 and TRBJ1-2, with D possibly matching TRBD1 (5 bases). CDR1 SGHAT and CDR2 FQNNGV come from the germline V gene. The V and J ends lost 0 bases and 3 bases respectively, with 11 bases between them. The CDR3 totals 15 residues. DNA for the CDR3: TGTGCCAGCAGCTTAGATCTGCGGGGGGACTATGGCTACACCTTC. Its translation: CASSLDLRGDYGYTF.

This clone turned up a few times. The rearrangement links TRBV10-1 to TRBJ2-3; D ambiguous. The germline gives CDR1 WNHNN, CDR2 SYGVQD (reference sequence). There are 11 residues in the CDR3. Trimming removed 10 bases from V and 2 bases from J, with 7 bases in between. CDR3 nucleotides: TGCGCCATCGCATCCACAGATACGCAGTATTTT. Amino acid sequence: CAIASTDTQYF.

This clone has at least ten counts. This chain links TRBV28 with TRBJ2-7; D is unclear. The germline V gene encodes CDR1 MDHEN and CDR2 SYDVKM. This CDR3 comprises 14 residues. V was pared by 5 bases and J by 2 bases, with 13 bases between. The chain's CDR3 is CASSPPSTAYEQYF. CDR3 DNA sequence: TGTGCCAGCAGTCCCCCCAGTACAGCCTACGAGCAGTACTTC. Full variable domain (outside the CDR3, taken from reference TRBV28 and TRBJ2-7): DVKVTQSSRYLVKRTGEKVFLECVQDMDHENMFWYRQDPGLGLRLIYFSYDVKMKEKGDIPEGYSVSREKKERFSLILESASTNQTSMYLCASSPPSTAYEQYFGPGTRLTVT.

This clone was found once. The V and J genes are TRBV3-1 and TRBJ2-7; weak D call: TRBD2 (6 bases). The V end was cut by 4 bases, the J end by 2 bases, with 15 bases between. This CDR3 has 15 amino acids. Germline V CDR1 and CDR2: LGHDT, YNNKEL (reference sequence). The chain's CDR3 is CASSRGTGETYEQYF. The CDR3, as DNA: TGTGCCAGCAGCCGCGGGACTGGTGAAACCTACGAGCAGTACTTC.

The chain has TRBV24-1 and TRBJ2-5; the D gene is possibly TRBD1 (6 bases). CDR3 length equals 15 residues. V was cut by 4 bases and J by 4 bases, with 15 bases left in between. CDR1 is KGHDR, CDR2 SFDVKD, per germline. CDR3 nucleotide sequence: TGTGCCACCAGTGACCCCGTTACAGGGTTAGAGACCCAGTACTTC. The encoded protein is CATSDPVTGLETQYF.

This clone has at least ten counts. The V call is TRBV20-1, the J call TRBJ1-5; 8 positions match TRBD1. The CDR3 sequence is 15 residues long. Trimming took 3 bases from V and 2 from J; bases not matched to a gene: 6. Germline-derived CDR1 and CDR2 are DFQATT and SNEGSKA (reference sequence). The CDR3 DNA is TGCAGTGCTAGGGACAGGGAGGTCGGCAATCAGCCCCAGCATTTT. Protein: CSARDREVGNQPQHF.

This clone has a count of ten or more. Distinct nucleotide sequences in the sample also encode this CDR3. The CDR3 here is CASSLQQPNEKLFF. CDR3 nucleotide sequence: TGTGCCAGCAGCCTGCAACAGCCTAATGAAAAACTGTTTTTT. The chain combines TRBV4-2 with TRBJ1-4; D is uncertain. V lost 4 bases, J lost 3 bases, and 9 bases lay in between. The V gene's germline CDR1 is LGHNA and CDR2 YNFKEQ. This CDR3 is 14 amino acids long.

Concerning this clone itself: One junction end does not reproduce the germline sequence, and a read error may be involved. The rearrangement uses TRBV2 and TRBJ2-3, with 13 bases that match TRBD2. Germline CDR1 is SNHLY and CDR2 is FYNNEI. The CDR3 spans 17 residues. CDR3 nucleotides: TGTGCCAGCAGTTCCCAACTAGCGGGAGGGAAGGCAGATACACAGTATTTT. Amino acid sequence: CASSSQLAGGKADTQYF.

This clone occurred a few times. This CDR3 is CASSIRRGGTFF. The CDR3 bases are TGTGCCAGTAGTATAAGAAGGGGCGGGACTTTCTTT. The chain carries TRBV19 and TRBJ1-1; D perhaps matches TRBD1 (5 bases). V lost 2 bases, J lost 12 bases, and 13 bases lay in between. Looked up from germline, CDR1 is LNHDA and CDR2 is SQIVND (reference sequence). CDR3 length: 12 amino acids.

The table lists this clone with many counts. The chain combines TRBV5-1 with TRBJ1-4; no reliable D call. CDR3 length: 17 amino acids. V was clipped by 0 bases and J by 0 bases, with 12 bases between them. Germline lookup yields CDR1 SGHRS and CDR2 YFSETQ. DNA of the CDR3: TGCGCCAGCAGCTTGGATCCGGAAACCGCAACTAATGAAAAACTGTTTTTT. It specifies CASSLDPETATNEKLFF. Variable domain in full (rest from reference TRBV5-1 and TRBJ1-4): KAGVTQTPRYLIKTRGQQVTLSCSPISGHRSVSWYQQTPGQGLQFLFEYFSETQRNKGNFPGRFSGRQFSNSRSEMNVSTLELGDSALYLCASSLDPETATNEKLFFGSGTQLSVL.

This clone was counted ten times or more. V gene TRBV18 combines with J gene TRBJ1-1; D unresolved. This CDR3 has 13 residues. Germline V gene sequence: CDR1 KGHSH, CDR2 LQKENI. Trimming left V 3 bases short and J 7 bases short, with 12 bases between. The chain's CDR3 is CASSPGNRNEAFF. The CDR3 coding sequence is TGTGCCAGCTCACCGGGGAACAGAAATGAAGCTTTCTTT.

In this sample, this clone turned up many times. V usage is TRBV12-3 or TRBV12-4 and J usage is TRBJ2-1; D might be TRBD1 (6 bases). CDR3 length equals 13 residues. V lost 6 bases to trimming and J lost 9 bases, with 15 bases between them. CDR3 sequence reads: CASRGTGWGEQFF. For the CDR3, the DNA is TGTGCCAGCAGGGGAACAGGGTGGGGTGAGCAGTTCTTC.

V usage is TRBV12-3 or TRBV12-4 and J usage is TRBJ1-1, with D unresolved. Trimming stripped 3 bases from V and 4 bases from J, with 12 bases between. The length of the CDR3 is 14 residues. CDR3 amino acids: CASSFHPGSTEAFF. DNA of the CDR3: TGTGCCAGCAGTTTTCATCCTGGGTCCACTGAAGCTTTCTTT.

This clone showed up many times. The V call is TRBV5-1, the J call TRBJ2-1; 10 bases agree with TRBD2. The germline CDR1 and CDR2 sequences are SGHRS and YFSETQ. V was clipped by 0 bases and J by 8 bases; unmatched bases: 11. This CDR3 is 17 amino acids long. In DNA, the CDR3 is TGCGCCAGCAGCTTGGCCGCATCTAGCGGGAGTCGGGATGAGCAGTTCTTC. Residues: CASSLAASSGSRDEQFF.

This clone has a handful of counts. This could be a read error, since a much larger clone is one nucleotide away. This chain joins TRBV19 and TRBJ2-5, with 9 bases that match TRBD2. Germline CDR1 reads LNHDA; CDR2 reads SQIVND (reference sequence). The CDR3 length is 15 residues. Losses at the gene ends were 7 bases for V and 3 bases for J; bases not matched to a gene: 9. CDR3 nucleotide sequence: TGTGCCAGTATCGGGGGCGGGGGGGCCGAAGAGACCCAGTACTTC. Protein product: CASIGGGGAEETQYF.